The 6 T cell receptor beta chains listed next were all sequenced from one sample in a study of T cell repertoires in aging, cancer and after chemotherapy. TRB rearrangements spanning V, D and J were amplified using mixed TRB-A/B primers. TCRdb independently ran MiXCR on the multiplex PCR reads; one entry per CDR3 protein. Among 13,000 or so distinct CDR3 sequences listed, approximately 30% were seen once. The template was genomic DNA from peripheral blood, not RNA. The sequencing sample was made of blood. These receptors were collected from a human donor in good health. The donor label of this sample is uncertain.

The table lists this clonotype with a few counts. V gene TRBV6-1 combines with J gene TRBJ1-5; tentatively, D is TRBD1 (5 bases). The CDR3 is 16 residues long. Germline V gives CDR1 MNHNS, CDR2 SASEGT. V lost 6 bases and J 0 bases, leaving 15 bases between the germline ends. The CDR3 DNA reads TGTGCCAGCAGGAGAGGGACGGCCTCTAGCAATCAGCCCCAGCATTTT. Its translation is CASRRGTASSNQPQHF.

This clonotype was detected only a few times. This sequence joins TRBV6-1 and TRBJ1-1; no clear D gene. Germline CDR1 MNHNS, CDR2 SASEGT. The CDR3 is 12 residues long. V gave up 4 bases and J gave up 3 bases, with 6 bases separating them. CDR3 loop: CASSVGYTEAFF. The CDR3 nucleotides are TGTGCCAGCAGTGTCGGGTACACTGAAGCTTTCTTT.

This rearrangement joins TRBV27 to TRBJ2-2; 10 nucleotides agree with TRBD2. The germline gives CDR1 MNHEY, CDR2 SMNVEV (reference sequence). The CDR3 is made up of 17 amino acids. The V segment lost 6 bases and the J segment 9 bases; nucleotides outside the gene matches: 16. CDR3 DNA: TGTGCCAGCAGCCTATCCCTCACTAGCGGGGTGGGCCGGGAGCTGTTTTTT. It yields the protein CASSLSLTSGVGRELFF.

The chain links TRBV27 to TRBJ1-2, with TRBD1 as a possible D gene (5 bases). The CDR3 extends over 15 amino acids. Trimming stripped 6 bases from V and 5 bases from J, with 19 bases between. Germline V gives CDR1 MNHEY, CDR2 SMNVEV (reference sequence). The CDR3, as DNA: TGTGCCAGCAGCGTTCTGGGGGAAATGGGGTATGGCTACACCTTC. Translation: CASSVLGEMGYGYTF.

CDR3 sequence: CASSPGQGAGANVLTF. The CDR3 coding sequence is TGTGCCAGCAGCCCAGGACAGGGGGCCGGGGCCAACGTCCTGACTTTC. The J gene is TRBJ2-6, the V gene TRBV11-3; 11 bases agree with TRBD1. The CDR3 loop spans 16 amino acids. The germline gives CDR1 SGHNT, CDR2 YENEEA. V trimming: 5 bases; J trimming: 4 bases; junction bases outside the gene matches: 4.

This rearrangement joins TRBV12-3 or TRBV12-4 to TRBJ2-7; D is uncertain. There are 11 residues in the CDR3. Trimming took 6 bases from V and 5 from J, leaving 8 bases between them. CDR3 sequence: CASRAANEQYF. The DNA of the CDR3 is TGTGCCAGCAGGGCAGCTAACGAGCAGTACTTC.